Shown below are 13 T cell receptor beta chains from a single sample sequenced in a study of T-cell memory formation after mild COVID-19. MiXCR was run by TCRdb on the 5' RACE reads, yielding one entry per CDR3 protein. This sample has approximately 500,000 distinct CDR3 sequences; more than 20% occur once, and the top ten carry 12%. The specimen was PBMCs or a T cell subset sorted from them (not recorded which). The receptors here all came from an adult woman who had mild COVID-19 (a few samples of this study predate the infection). Cell type and time point are not known.

This clonotype came up many times. CDR3 nucleotides: TGTGCCAGCTCTTATGGACAGGGGGCATCCTACGAGCAGTACTTC. This gives the protein CASSYGQGASYEQYF. The chain links TRBV18 to TRBJ2-7; 11 nucleotides line up with TRBD1. Germline CDR1 is KGHSH and CDR2 is LQKENI. V lost 6 bases, J lost 1 base, and 5 bases stayed unmatched. This CDR3 region has 15 residues.

The rearrangement joins TRBV5-1 to TRBJ2-3; 16 bases align to TRBD2. The CDR3 is made up of 17 amino acids. Germline CDR1 SGHRS, CDR2 YFSETQ. The V and J ends lost 4 bases and 3 bases, in that order; junction bases with no gene match: 5. The CDR3 reads CASSHEGLAGGTDTQYF. CDR3 DNA: TGCGCCAGCAGCCACGAGGGACTAGCGGGGGGGACAGATACGCAGTATTTT.

This clonotype was seen many times. The V call is TRBV7-2, the J call TRBJ1-5, with TRBD1 as a possible D gene (5 bases). The CDR3 is 13 amino acids. Germline CDR1 is SGHTA and CDR2 is FQGNSA. The V gene lost 2 bases and the J gene lost 4 bases, with 6 bases spanning the gap. This chain's CDR3 is CASSLQGNQPQHF. For the CDR3, the DNA is TGTGCCAGCAGCTTACAGGGTAATCAGCCCCAGCATTTT.

V gene TRBV6-1 combines with J gene TRBJ2-7; D call uncertain. Trimming cost V 8 bases and J 2 bases, with 16 bases left between them. This CDR3 region has 14 residues. The V gene's germline CDR1 is MNHNS and CDR2 SASEGT. The CDR3 region is CASRIGGRTYEQYF. The CDR3 nucleotides read TGTGCCAGCCGTATAGGTGGCAGGACCTACGAGCAGTACTTC.

In its sample, this clonotype was seen a few times. This chain connects TRBV20-1 to TRBJ2-5; D might be TRBD1 or TRBD2, each matching 5 bases. The CDR3 runs 14 residues. Looked up from germline, CDR1 is DFQATT and CDR2 is SNEGSKA (reference sequence). V was trimmed by 0 bases and J by 4 bases, leaving 12 bases between them. CDR3 in DNA: TGCAGTGCTAGAGATTCGAGGGGTGGAGAGACCCAGTACTTC. This gives the protein CSARDSRGGETQYF.

The chain uses TRBV6-1 and TRBJ2-1; the match to TRBD2 covers 10 bases. Germline CDR1 reads MNHNS; CDR2 reads SASEGT. The CDR3 has 18 amino acids. Trimming at V came to 0 bases and at J to 5 bases, leaving 10 bases not matched to a gene. CDR3 in DNA: TGTGCCAGCAGTGAAGCAGGGCCGGGGCTAGCGGGGGACAATGAGCAGTTCTTC. Protein product: CASSEAGPGLAGDNEQFF.

The chain recombines TRBV6-2 or TRBV6-3 with TRBJ1-1, with D tentatively TRBD1 (6 bases). CDR1 MNHEY and CDR2 SVGEGT come from the germline V gene. Trimming shortened V by 6 bases and J by 4 bases, and 18 bases separated the two germline ends. The CDR3 sequence is 15 residues long. CDR3 bases: TGTGCCAGCAGAATCCCTATACAGGGTTCCACTGAAGCTTTCTTT. Encoded protein: CASRIPIQGSTEAFF.

This clonotype was seen more than once but under ten times. The chain carries TRBV12-3 or TRBV12-4 and TRBJ1-3; 10 bases align to TRBD1. The J segment lost 3 bases and the V segment lost 7 bases, leaving 9 bases of the junction unmatched. The CDR3 totals 16 residues. The CDR3 region has the DNA TGTGCCAGCAAAGGATTAGGGACAGGGGATGGAAACACCATATATTTT. Protein product: CASKGLGTGDGNTIYF.

V gene TRBV6-5 combines with J gene TRBJ2-7; tentatively, D is TRBD1 or TRBD2 (5 bases each). Germline V CDR1 and CDR2: MNHEY, SVGAGI. V gave up 6 bases and J gave up 6 bases, with 12 bases separating them. The CDR3 sequence is 12 residues long. CDR3 nucleotides: TGTGCCAGCAGCTCCGGGACCCGCGAGCAGTACTTC. It yields the protein CASSSGTREQYF.

The genes are TRBV12-5 and TRBJ1-1; D is possibly TRBD1 (5 bases). The V and J ends lost 1 base and 10 bases respectively, with 13 bases between them. Germline lookup yields CDR1 LGHNT and CDR2 FRNRAP. This CDR3 comprises 13 residues. CDR3 loop: CASGLGAGGVAFF. CDR3 DNA sequence: TGTGCTAGTGGTTTGGGAGCAGGAGGGGTAGCTTTCTTT.

This clonotype was picked up a small number of times. The chain is built from TRBV27 and TRBJ2-5; the match to TRBD2 covers 16 bases. With 6 bases clipped from V and 1 base from J, the junction kept 11 bases outside the gene matches. The CDR3 has 19 residues. Germline V gene data show CDR1 as MNHEY and CDR2 as SMNVEV (reference sequence). CDR3 in amino acids: CASRRLGLAGGPSQETQYF. The CDR3 bases are TGTGCCAGCAGAAGACTGGGACTAGCGGGGGGGCCGTCCCAAGAGACCCAGTACTTC.

A few counts support this clonotype. The rearrangement uses TRBV12-3 or TRBV12-4 and TRBJ2-6; perhaps D is TRBD1 or TRBD2 (5 bases each). The CDR3 sequence is 17 residues long. V was clipped by 5 bases and J by 0 bases, with 14 bases between them. The CDR3 is CASSPQGPISGANVLTF. CDR3 DNA sequence: TGTGCCAGCAGTCCTCAGGGACCGATCTCTGGGGCCAACGTCCTGACTTTC.

The genes are TRBV20-1 and TRBJ2-5; possibly TRBD1 for D (5 bases). The CDR3 has 17 amino acids. Germline V gives CDR1 DFQATT, CDR2 SNEGSKA (reference sequence). Trimming stripped 0 bases from V and 4 bases from J, with 21 bases between. The chain's CDR3 is CSARDRRGAGIGETQYF. In DNA, the CDR3 is TGCAGTGCTAGAGATCGTCGAGGAGCAGGGATAGGAGAGACCCAGTACTTC.